The sequence of this TCR beta chain was determined in a study of blood T cell repertoires in COVID-19. Libraries were prepared by immunoSEQ multiplex PCR; TCRdb keeps only in-frame clonotypes and omits some of them. The sample consists of under 250,000 clones, 84% of them appearing once. Trimming at V came to 8 bases and at J to 1 base, leaving 7 bases not matched to a gene. The length of the CDR3 is 14 residues. CDR1 and CDR2 from the germline V gene are SNHLY and FYNNEI. The V call is TRBV2, the J call TRBJ2-5; 7 bases map to TRBD2. The sample taken for sequencing was peripheral blood. The TCR was taken from a woman aged 60-75 years with acute or convalescent COVID-19. The CDR3 DNA reads as TGTGCCAGCGCACTAGCGAGCTTCCAAGAGACCCAGTACTTC. Translating gives CASALASFQETQYF.